One and the same sample provided the 29 T cell receptor beta chains below, sequenced in a study of OX40 agonist ivuxolimab in advanced cancers. Repertoires were generated with immunoSEQ multiplex PCR, while TCRdb's copy carries only in-frame clones and drops some. The data show fewer than 45,000 clones, 88% seen once. Source: CD4+ or CD8+ T cells sorted from blood, taken in a trial of the OX40 agonist ivuxolimab. These TCRs come from an adult with an advanced solid tumor such as melanoma, head and neck, liver or kidney cancer.

This clone was seen a single time. The chain recombines TRBV7-9 with TRBJ1-1, with a tentative D call TRBD1 (5 bases). CDR1 is SEHNR, CDR2 FQNEAQ, per germline (reference sequence). V gave up 5 bases and J gave up 5 bases, with 12 bases separating them. The CDR3 extends over 13 amino acids. This chain's CDR3 is CASSLGGETEAFF. DNA for the CDR3: TGTGCCAGCAGCCTCGGGGGGGAAACTGAAGCTTTCTTT.

This clone has more than one count but fewer than ten. In DNA form, the CDR3 reads TGTGCCATCGAGGACGCGAACACCGGGGAGCTGTTTTTT. Protein product: CAIEDANTGELFF. The gene calls are TRBV19 and TRBJ2-2; D is uncertain. There are 13 residues in the CDR3. V shed 10 bases and J shed 0 bases, with 9 bases lying between them. Germline assignment: CDR1 LNHDA and CDR2 SQIVND (reference sequence).

This chain links TRBV4-2 with TRBJ1-2, with D uncertain. Germline values: CDR1 LGHNA, CDR2 YNFKEQ. V dropped 1 base and J dropped 3 bases, with 9 bases sitting between them. The CDR3 extends over 14 amino acids. CDR3 protein: CASSQGVLDYGYTF. The CDR3, as DNA: TGTGCCAGCAGCCAAGGGGTGCTGGACTATGGCTACACCTTC.

V is TRBV4-1 and J is TRBJ2-7; the D gene is possibly TRBD2 (6 bases). CDR1 and CDR2 from the germline V gene are MGHRA and YSYEKL. This CDR3 has 15 residues. V lost 4 bases and J lost 5, with 18 bases in between. The CDR3: CASSLYGGLRDEQYF. The DNA of the CDR3 is TGCGCCAGCAGCCTCTACGGGGGACTGAGAGACGAGCAGTACTTC.

This rearrangement joins TRBV2 to TRBJ1-1; D is unresolved. Germline CDR1 reads SNHLY; CDR2 reads FYNNEI. Trimming removed 4 bases at V and 1 base at J, with 13 bases between. The length of the CDR3 is 15 residues. CDR3: CASSGVVRTNTEAFF. The CDR3 DNA reads as TGTGCCAGCAGTGGAGTGGTTCGCACGAACACTGAAGCTTTCTTT.

J is TRBJ2-1 and V is TRBV5-4; 9 nucleotides align to TRBD2. The CDR3 is made up of 14 amino acids. Trimming removed 2 bases from V and 8 bases from J; junction bases left unmatched: 5. Germline V CDR1 and CDR2: SGHNT, YYREEE (reference sequence). CDR3 bases: TGTGCCAGCAGCTTAGGGCGGGGGGGCGATGAGCAGTTCTTC. This gives the protein CASSLGRGGDEQFF.

The V and J genes are TRBV29-1 and TRBJ2-3; TRBD2 matches at 8 bases. After removal of 4 bases from V and 0 bases from J, the junction contained 3 bases not matched to a gene. This CDR3 is 14 amino acids long. Germline loops: CDR1 SQVTM, CDR2 ANQGSEA. DNA for the CDR3: TGCAGCGTTGGACCTAGCGGGAGCACAGATACGCAGTATTTT. Translating it yields CSVGPSGSTDTQYF.

V is TRBV7-9 and J is TRBJ1-2; D gene uncertain. The CDR3 has 15 residues. Germline values: CDR1 SEHNR, CDR2 FQNEAQ (reference sequence). V lost 2 bases and J lost 2, with 12 bases in between. The CDR3 DNA reads as TGTGCCAGCAGCTTAATAGCTGGAGGGAACTATGGCTACACCTTC. It encodes CASSLIAGGNYGYTF.

This rearrangement joins TRBV7-8 to TRBJ2-7, with D unresolved. Trimming shortened V by 5 bases and J by 9 bases, and 14 bases separated the two germline ends. Germline CDR1 is SGHVS and CDR2 is FQNEAQ. The CDR3 covers 12 residues. The CDR3 loop is CASSPPQRGQYF. In nucleotides, the CDR3 is TGTGCCAGCAGCCCACCGCAACGAGGGCAGTACTTC.

The chain recombines TRBV30 with TRBJ2-7; D uncertain. V lost 3 bases and J lost 3, with 12 bases in between. The CDR3 sequence is 13 residues long. Germline lookup yields CDR1 GTSNPN and CDR2 SVGIG (reference sequence). As DNA, the CDR3 is TGTGCCTGGAGCCACTTCCCGGGCTACGAGCAGTACTTC. Encoded protein: CAWSHFPGYEQYF.

This chain uses TRBV30 with TRBJ2-7, with no clear D. Germline V gives CDR1 GTSNPN, CDR2 SVGIG (reference sequence). V lost 4 bases to trimming and J lost 2 bases, with 9 bases between them. This CDR3 is 12 amino acids long. In DNA, the CDR3 is TGTGCCTGGACCAGTGAGGCCTACGAGCAGTACTTC. Protein product: CAWTSEAYEQYF.

The gene calls are TRBV6-5 and TRBJ1-2, with D uncertain. The CDR3 runs 16 residues. Trimming left V 2 bases short and J 3 bases short, with 16 bases between. From germline, CDR1 is MNHEY and CDR2 SVGAGI. CDR3 sequence reads: CASSYIVTGDDYGYTF. The CDR3 DNA reads TGTGCCAGCAGTTACATCGTTACGGGAGATGACTATGGCTACACCTTC.

The genes are TRBV6-5 and TRBJ1-5, with D possibly TRBD1 on 5 matching bases. The V end was cut by 0 bases, the J end by 2 bases, with 5 bases between. From germline, CDR1 is MNHEY and CDR2 SVGAGI. The CDR3 extends over 14 amino acids. The CDR3 nucleotides are TGTGCCAGCAGTTACTCGACAGGCAATCAGCCCCAGCATTTT. Its translation is CASSYSTGNQPQHF.

V usage is TRBV4-2 and J usage is TRBJ1-2, with D unresolved. CDR3 length: 14 residues. Per the germline V gene, CDR1 is LGHNA and CDR2 is YNFKEQ. Trimming cost V 1 base and J 3 bases, with 9 bases left between them. The CDR3 loop reads CASSQGRLDYGYTF. In nucleotides, the CDR3 is TGTGCCAGCAGCCAAGGCCGCCTAGACTATGGCTACACCTTC.

J is TRBJ1-2 and V is TRBV19; D perhaps matches TRBD1 (6 bases). Deletions cut 3 bases from V and 0 bases from J, with 11 bases between. The CDR3 totals 15 residues. The germline V gene has CDR1 LNHDA and CDR2 SQIVND (reference sequence). The CDR3 protein is CASSIGQSANYGYTF. CDR3 sequence (DNA): TGTGCCAGTAGTATCGGACAGTCAGCTAACTATGGCTACACCTTC.

The V gene is TRBV7-9, the J gene TRBJ2-1; possibly TRBD1 for D (5 bases). Germline assignment: CDR1 SEHNR and CDR2 FQNEAQ (reference sequence). CDR3 length: 11 amino acids. Trimming removed 5 bases from V and 8 bases from J, with 7 bases in between. The CDR3 spells CASSAGYEQFF. As DNA, the CDR3 is TGTGCCAGCAGCGCAGGGTATGAGCAGTTCTTC. The full variable domain, with the rest looked up from reference TRBV7-9 and TRBJ2-1, is DTGVSQNPRHKITKRGQNVTFRCDPISEHNRLYWYRQTLGQGPEFLTYFQNEAQLEKSRLLSDRFSAERPKGSFSTLEIQRTEQGDSAMYLCASSAGYEQFFGPGTRLTVL.

The rearrangement uses TRBV4-1 and TRBJ2-2; 7 bases agree with TRBD1. Germline CDR1 and CDR2: MGHRA and YSYEKL. There are 16 residues in the CDR3. The junction had 6 bases not matched to a gene; V was cut back by 1 base and J by 4 bases. As DNA, the CDR3 is TGCGCCAGCAGCCAAGTAGACAGGGATCCCACCGGGGAGCTGTTTTTT. This translates into CASSQVDRDPTGELFF.

This clone was found a few times. CDR3 sequence (DNA): TGTGCCAGCAGCTTATTAGGTGAGCAGTTCTTC. Amino acids: CASSLLGEQFF. The chain combines TRBV7-9 with TRBJ2-1, with no clear D. Trimming shortened V by 2 bases and J by 9 bases, and 5 bases separated the two germline ends. This CDR3 contains 11 residues. Germline assignment: CDR1 SEHNR and CDR2 FQNEAQ (reference sequence).

The genes are TRBV29-1 and TRBJ1-1, with a possible D match to TRBD1 (6 bases). V was shortened by 5 bases and J by 5 bases, with 9 bases between the two germline ends. CDR1 and CDR2 (germline): SQVTM, ANQGSEA. This CDR3 has 11 amino acids. CDR3 DNA: TGCAGCGTTATCGACAGGACTGAAGCTTTCTTT. This encodes CSVIDRTEAFF.

The chain has TRBV7-6 and TRBJ2-7, with D possibly called TRBD1 or TRBD2 (5 bases each). The CDR3 totals 16 residues. Trimming removed 5 bases from V and 3 bases from J, with 20 bases in between. The germline gives CDR1 SGHVS, CDR2 FNYEAQ. The CDR3 protein is CASSPFPGQENYEQYF. In DNA, the CDR3 is TGTGCCAGCAGCCCCTTCCCGGGGCAGGAAAACTACGAGCAGTACTTC.

The chain links TRBV11-2 to TRBJ2-7; D not resolved. In germline, CDR1 is SGHAT, CDR2 FQNNGV. V lost 0 bases to trimming and J lost 1 base, with 10 bases between them. The CDR3 is made up of 15 amino acids. CDR3 region: CASSLEPPVSYEQYF. The CDR3 coding sequence is TGTGCCAGCAGCTTAGAGCCTCCGGTTTCCTACGAGCAGTACTTC. The full variable domain, in which reference TRBV11-2 and TRBJ2-7 provide the parts outside the CDR3, is EAGVAQSPRYKIIEKRQSVAFWCNPISGHATLYWYQQILGQGPKLLIQFQNNGVVDDSQLPKDRFSAERLKGVDSTLKIQPAKLEDSAVYLCASSLEPPVSYEQYFGPGTRLTVT.

The V and J genes are TRBV27 and TRBJ2-2; D unclear. The V gene lost 3 bases and the J gene lost 4 bases, with 12 bases spanning the gap. The CDR3 is 15 amino acids. The germline V gene encodes CDR1 MNHEY and CDR2 SMNVEV (reference sequence). The CDR3 region is CASSFVRPFTGELFF. The CDR3, as DNA: TGTGCCAGCAGTTTTGTCAGGCCATTCACCGGGGAGCTGTTTTTT.

The gene calls are TRBV5-6 and TRBJ2-7; D gene unclear. V lost 1 base to trimming and J lost 2 bases, with 7 bases between them. Per germline, CDR1 SGHDT and CDR2 YYEEEE. The CDR3 is 13 residues long. The CDR3 region is CASSLRQAYEQYF. CDR3 coding DNA: TGTGCCAGCAGCTTGAGGCAGGCCTACGAGCAGTACTTC.

CDR3 amino acids: CASSQERARGQPQHF. Written as DNA, the CDR3 is TGTGCCAGCAGCCAAGAACGGGCCCGCGGTCAGCCCCAGCATTTT. The chain couples TRBV4-2 to TRBJ1-5; D remains unclear. From germline, CDR1 is LGHNA and CDR2 YNFKEQ. V lost 0 bases to trimming and J lost 6 bases, with 12 bases between them. The CDR3 extends over 15 amino acids.

The J gene is TRBJ1-1, the V gene TRBV29-1; D is undetermined. V lost 3 bases and J 5 bases, leaving 4 bases between the germline ends. From germline, CDR1 is SQVTM and CDR2 ANQGSEA. The CDR3 loop spans 10 amino acids. The CDR3 loop is CSVELTEAFF. In nucleotides, the CDR3 is TGCAGCGTTGAGCTGACTGAAGCTTTCTTT.

The rearrangement uses TRBV28 and TRBJ1-4, with TRBD1 as a possible D gene (6 bases). The length of the CDR3 is 16 residues. Deletions cut 2 bases from V and 6 bases from J, with 16 bases between. CDR1 and CDR2 from the germline V gene are MDHEN and SYDVKM. In DNA form, the CDR3 reads TGTGCCAGCAGTTTACGGCACAGGGCCGGTCATGAAAAACTGTTTTTT. The encoded protein is CASSLRHRAGHEKLFF.

In its sample, this clone was seen a few times. The chain carries TRBV6-6 and TRBJ1-5; D remains ambiguous. The CDR3 length is 12 residues. From germline, CDR1 is MNHNY and CDR2 SVGAGI (reference sequence). The germline V and J ends were trimmed by 8 bases and 6 bases, with 11 bases remaining between them. Here the CDR3 reads CASGYFGQPQHF. CDR3 in DNA: TGTGCCAGCGGATATTTTGGTCAGCCCCAGCATTTT.

The rearrangement uses TRBV4-1 and TRBJ1-2, with a tentative D call TRBD1 (5 bases). Germline V gives CDR1 MGHRA, CDR2 YSYEKL. V lost 4 bases and J 4 bases, leaving 16 bases between the germline ends. The CDR3 consists of 15 residues. The CDR3 region is CASSLSLEGTYGYTF. The CDR3 nucleotides read TGCGCCAGCAGCCTCTCTCTCGAGGGGACCTATGGCTACACCTTC.

V gene TRBV19 combines with J gene TRBJ2-7, with 8 bases identical to TRBD2. The germline gives CDR1 LNHDA, CDR2 SQIVND (reference sequence). J gave up 0 bases and V 3 bases, and 4 bases lay outside the gene matches. The CDR3 totals 15 residues. CDR3 residues: CASSISGTSSYEQYF. In DNA form, the CDR3 reads TGTGCCAGTAGTATTAGTGGGACTAGCTCCTACGAGCAGTACTTC.